This is a list of T cell receptor beta chains from one sample in a study of blood T cell repertoires in COVID-19. Some clones are missing from TCRdb's copy, which holds only in-frame ones; the method was immunoSEQ multiplex PCR. Of over 300,000 clones in the sample, 85% to 90% are singletons; the top ten hold around 7%. Material: peripheral blood. The source is a man younger than 30 with active or convalescent COVID-19. Each CDR3 is given with its conserved first and last residue. A D gene is named only where the DNA matches it firmly. Expanded clones get a size class; other rows say once, few or many, or leave the size out.

j_call d_call v_call clone_size cdr3_aa cdr3_nt
TRBJ1-2 NA TRBV7-3 NA CASSTQGGASGYTF TGTGCCAGCAGCACACAGGGTGGGGCTAGTGGCTACACCTTC
TRBJ2-5 TRBD1 TRBV6-2/TRBV6-3 NA CASSSHLGQGAGETQYF TGTGCCAGCAGTTCTCACCTTGGACAGGGGGCTGGGGAGACCCAGTACTTC
TRBJ2-3 NA TRBV6-1 NA CASSEISFTDTQYF TGTGCCAGCAGTGAAATATCCTTTACAGATACGCAGTATTTT
TRBJ2-7 TRBD2 TRBV7-2 NA CASSLASGATYEQYF TGTGCCAGCAGCTTAGCCAGCGGGGCGACCTACGAGCAGTACTTC
TRBJ2-3 TRBD2 TRBV7-2 NA CASSSGGTNTDTQYF TGTGCCAGCAGCTCGGGGGGGACAAACACAGATACGCAGTATTTT
TRBJ2-1 NA TRBV28 NA CASTIAGGLSYNEQFF TGTGCCAGCACCATAGCAGGAGGGCTCTCCTACAATGAGCAGTTCTTC
TRBJ2-3 TRBD2 TRBV2 NA CASSDRDYTTDTQYF TGTGCCAGCAGTGACCGGGACTACACCACAGATACGCAGTATTTT
TRBJ1-2 TRBD1 TRBV5-6 NA CASSAGTGSLHYGYTF TGTGCCAGCAGCGCGGGGACAGGTTCCTTGCACTATGGCTACACCTTC
TRBJ1-6 NA TRBV7-3 NA CASSLTWSSPLHF TGTGCCAGCAGCTTAACTTGGAGTTCACCCCTCCACTTT
TRBJ1-6 TRBD1 TRBV9 NA CASSEKGAGNSPLHF TGTGCCAGCAGCGAGAAGGGGGCAGGTAATTCACCCCTCCACTTT
TRBJ2-7 TRBD2 TRBV27 NA CASTKAGALYEQYF TGTGCCAGCACCAAAGCGGGGGCCCTCTACGAGCAGTACTTC
TRBJ1-5 NA TRBV5-6 NA CASSFRQGNQPQHF TGTGCCAGCAGTTTCCGACAGGGCAATCAGCCCCAGCATTTT
TRBJ1-3 NA TRBV6-1 few CASSVTGRSSGNTIYF TGTGCCAGCAGTGTGACAGGACGAAGCTCTGGAAACACCATATATTTT
TRBJ1-6 NA TRBV3-1/TRBV3-2 NA CASSPRGNNSPLHF TGTGCCAGCAGCCCTAGGGGGAATAATTCACCCCTCCACTTT
TRBJ1-5 TRBD1 TRBV4-1 NA CASSQDPTGGLNQPQHF TGCGCCAGCAGCCAAGATCCCACAGGGGGCCTCAATCAGCCCCAGCATTTT
TRBJ1-6 NA TRBV14 NA CASSPPRGRSSYNSPLHF TGTGCCAGCAGCCCCCCCCGGGGAAGGAGCTCCTATAATTCACCCCTCCACTTT
TRBJ2-3 TRBD2 TRBV15 once CATSRGTSGELGTDTQYF TGTGCCACCAGCCGCGGGACTAGCGGGGAATTGGGCACAGATACGCAGTATTTT
TRBJ1-3 NA TRBV4-1 NA CASSLDSSGNTIYF TGCGCCAGCAGCTTAGACAGCTCTGGAAACACCATATATTTT
TRBJ1-1 NA TRBV7-3 NA CASSLVRGILGLDTEAFF TGTGCCAGCAGCCTAGTCAGGGGAATCCTAGGCCTGGACACTGAAGCTTTCTTT
TRBJ2-7 NA TRBV19 NA CASSIAAGRSYEQYF TGTGCCAGTAGTATAGCGGCAGGTCGCTCCTACGAGCAGTACTTC
TRBJ2-6 TRBD2 TRBV2 once CARPGSGSGSGANVLTF TGTGCCAGGCCGGGTAGCGGGAGTGGGTCTGGGGCCAACGTCCTGACTTTC
TRBJ1-5 TRBD1 TRBV18 NA CASSLGQGNQPQHF TGTGCCAGCTCACTAGGACAGGGCAATCAGCCCCAGCATTTT
TRBJ2-2 TRBD2 TRBV4-3 NA CASSQQTSGGAGTGELFF TGCGCCAGCAGCCAGCAGACTAGCGGGGGGGCAGGTACCGGGGAGCTGTTTTTT
TRBJ2-7 NA TRBV30 NA CAWSVQVLERTPYEQYF TGTGCCTGGAGTGTACAGGTTCTCGAGAGGACCCCCTACGAGCAGTACTTC
TRBJ2-1 NA TRBV11-1 NA CASSFDINSYNEQFF TGTGCCAGCAGCTTTGACATTAACTCCTACAATGAGCAGTTCTTC
TRBJ1-5 NA TRBV5-5 NA CASSLLGGPQPQHF TGTGCCAGCAGCTTGCTAGGGGGTCCTCAGCCCCAGCATTTT
TRBJ2-3 NA TRBV28 NA CASSSRDSSTDTQYF TGTGCCAGCAGTTCTCGGGACTCTAGCACAGATACGCAGTATTTT
TRBJ1-2 NA TRBV4-3 NA CASSQDWTSNYGYTF TGCGCCAGCAGCCAAGACTGGACTTCTAACTATGGCTACACCTTC
TRBJ2-1 NA TRBV30 once CAWKKRDEQFF TGTGCCTGGAAGAAGCGCGATGAGCAGTTCTTC
TRBJ1-2 NA TRBV12-3/TRBV12-4 NA CASSLREGYGYTF TGTGCCAGCAGCCTCAGGGAGGGCTATGGCTACACCTTC
TRBJ2-7 TRBD2 TRBV19 once CASSTGTNGDEQYF TGTGCCAGTAGTACCGGGACTAACGGCGACGAGCAGTACTTC
TRBJ1-5 TRBD1 TRBV6-2/TRBV6-3 NA CASSFRQGRNQPQHF TGTGCCAGCAGTTTCAGACAGGGCCGCAATCAGCCCCAGCATTTT
TRBJ1-1 NA TRBV28 NA CASSLQVNTEAFF TGTGCCAGCAGTTTACAGGTCAACACTGAAGCTTTCTTT
TRBJ2-2 NA TRBV19 NA CASSRANSNTGELFF TGTGCCAGTAGTAGGGCTAATTCGAACACCGGGGAGCTGTTTTTT
TRBJ2-2 TRBD2 TRBV28 NA CASSLVVTSGGFRTGELFF TGTGCCAGCAGTTTAGTCGTGACTAGCGGGGGTTTTAGGACCGGGGAGCTGTTTTTT